A selection of T cell receptor beta chains follows, all from one sample in a study of blood T cell repertoires in COVID-19. Clones were sequenced by immunoSEQ multiplex PCR, and TCRdb holds only the in-frame ones, with some missing. The table records 85,000 to 110,000 clones, about nine tenths of them present only once. What was sequenced was peripheral blood. These receptors all come from a woman aged 80 or over in a cohort sampled during active COVID-19. Each CDR3 is given with its conserved first and last residue. D genes are given only for firm matches. The size of a clone is reported for some rows only, either as once, few or many, or as a class for expanded clones.

clone size: NA; V gene: TRBV30; D gene: NA; J gene: TRBJ1-3; CDR3 DNA: TGTGCCTGGAGTGTACCCGGTTCCCACTCTGGAAACACCATATATTTT; CDR3 protein: CAWSVPGSHSGNTIYF
clone size: NA; V gene: TRBV20-1; D gene: NA; J gene: TRBJ1-2; CDR3 DNA: TGCAGTCACCGCCCGGCGGGCGGCTACACCTTC; CDR3 protein: CSHRPAGGYTF
clone size: NA; V gene: TRBV6-5; D gene: NA; J gene: TRBJ1-4; CDR3 DNA: TGTGCCAGCAGTTACTCGGTCAGTGAAAAACTGTTTTTT; CDR3 protein: CASSYSVSEKLFF
clone size: NA; V gene: TRBV2; D gene: NA; J gene: TRBJ1-6; CDR3 DNA: TGTGCCAGCAGTGAAGGAGCAAATTCACCCCTCCACTTT; CDR3 protein: CASSEGANSPLHF
clone size: NA; V gene: TRBV19; D gene: NA; J gene: TRBJ2-2; CDR3 DNA: TGTGCCAGCATACGGAGGGGACTTAACACCGGGGAGCTGTTTTTT; CDR3 protein: CASIRRGLNTGELFF
clone size: NA; V gene: TRBV28; D gene: TRBD1; J gene: TRBJ1-2; CDR3 DNA: TGTGCCAGTTGGGACAGATTAATCGATGGCTACACCTTC; CDR3 protein: CASWDRLIDGYTF
clone size: NA; V gene: TRBV10-1; D gene: NA; J gene: TRBJ1-1; CDR3 DNA: TGCGCCAGCAAACACCAGAACACTGAAGCTTTCTTT; CDR3 protein: CASKHQNTEAFF
clone size: NA; V gene: TRBV12-5; D gene: NA; J gene: TRBJ2-2; CDR3 DNA: TGTGCTAGTGGTTTGTCCTACCCGCGTTTGGCCGGGGAGCTGTTTTTT; CDR3 protein: CASGLSYPRLAGELFF
clone size: NA; V gene: TRBV18; D gene: TRBD1; J gene: TRBJ2-1; CDR3 DNA: TGTGCCAGCTCACCGACACAGGGGGGCCCGTCCTACAATGAGCAGTTCTTC; CDR3 protein: CASSPTQGGPSYNEQFF
clone size: NA; V gene: TRBV5-1; D gene: TRBD1; J gene: TRBJ2-7; CDR3 DNA: TGCGCCAGCAGCTTGGGGACAGGTCGCGAGCAGTACTTC; CDR3 protein: CASSLGTGREQYF
clone size: NA; V gene: TRBV6-5; D gene: NA; J gene: TRBJ1-5; CDR3 DNA: TGTGCCAGCGGTCAGCGGCAGCCCCAGCATTTT; CDR3 protein: CASGQRQPQHF
clone size: NA; V gene: TRBV5-1; D gene: NA; J gene: TRBJ1-4; CDR3 DNA: TGCGCCAGCAGCTGGGGGCAGGGATACAATGAAAAACTGTTTTTT; CDR3 protein: CASSWGQGYNEKLFF
clone size: NA; V gene: TRBV14; D gene: TRBD1; J gene: TRBJ2-3; CDR3 DNA: TGTGCCAGCAGCCCTAGGACAGGGATAAGGACAGATACGCAGTATTTT; CDR3 protein: CASSPRTGIRTDTQYF
clone size: few; V gene: TRBV27; D gene: NA; J gene: TRBJ2-3; CDR3 DNA: TGTGCCAGCAGTAGGCGGGGCGCTTTAGGCACAGATACGCAGTATTTT; CDR3 protein: CASSRRGALGTDTQYF
clone size: NA; V gene: TRBV5-6; D gene: TRBD2; J gene: TRBJ2-2; CDR3 DNA: TGTGCCAGCAGCTTCGGGGGGGCCTGGACCGGGGAGCTGTTTTTT; CDR3 protein: CASSFGGAWTGELFF
clone size: few; V gene: TRBV7-2; D gene: TRBD1; J gene: TRBJ1-1; CDR3 DNA: TGTGCCAGCAGCTTACAGGGGGCGAGATATACTGAAGCTTTCTTT; CDR3 protein: CASSLQGARYTEAFF
clone size: NA; V gene: TRBV19; D gene: TRBD1; J gene: TRBJ2-7; CDR3 DNA: TGTGCCAGTAGTATAGCGACAGGGGCCAGCTACGAGCAGTACTTC; CDR3 protein: CASSIATGASYEQYF
clone size: few; V gene: TRBV10-3; D gene: NA; J gene: TRBJ1-6; CDR3 DNA: TGTGCCATCAGTGTAGATGGGGCAACCTATAATTCACCCCTCCACTTT; CDR3 protein: CAISVDGATYNSPLHF
clone size: NA; V gene: TRBV30; D gene: TRBD2; J gene: TRBJ2-1; CDR3 DNA: TGTGCCTGGAGTTTCGGGGGGTCTTCCTCCTTCAATGAGCAGTTCTTC; CDR3 protein: CAWSFGGSSSFNEQFF
clone size: NA; V gene: TRBV6-5; D gene: TRBD1; J gene: TRBJ2-2; CDR3 DNA: TGTGCCAGCAGGCCACAGGGGACGGCCGGGGAGCTGTTTTTT; CDR3 protein: CASRPQGTAGELFF
clone size: NA; V gene: TRBV5-1; D gene: NA; J gene: TRBJ2-6; CDR3 DNA: TGCGCCAGCAGCTTCGCGGGGGCTAGTGGGGCCAACGTCCTGACTTTC; CDR3 protein: CASSFAGASGANVLTF
clone size: NA; V gene: TRBV20-1; D gene: TRBD2; J gene: TRBJ2-2; CDR3 DNA: TGCAGTGCTAGTGGGCCAGCGGGGGGGCCCGGCACCGGGGAGCTGTTTTTT; CDR3 protein: CSASGPAGGPGTGELFF
clone size: NA; V gene: TRBV7-2; D gene: TRBD1; J gene: TRBJ2-1; CDR3 DNA: TGTGCCAGCAGCACCTGGACAGGGGCCGCATACAATGAGCAGTTCTTC; CDR3 protein: CASSTWTGAAYNEQFF
clone size: NA; V gene: TRBV24-1; D gene: NA; J gene: TRBJ2-1; CDR3 DNA: TGTGCCACCAGTGTTGCGAGCTCCTACAATGAGCAGTTCTTC; CDR3 protein: CATSVASSYNEQFF
clone size: NA; V gene: TRBV10-1; D gene: TRBD1; J gene: TRBJ1-1; CDR3 DNA: TGCGCCAGCAGGGGACAGACGAACACTGAAGCTTTCTTT; CDR3 protein: CASRGQTNTEAFF
clone size: NA; V gene: TRBV18; D gene: TRBD1; J gene: TRBJ1-2; CDR3 DNA: TGTGCCAGCTCACCCGACAGGGGCTATGGCTACACCTTC; CDR3 protein: CASSPDRGYGYTF